One sample yielded the 28 T cell receptor beta chains listed below, sequenced in a study of blood T cell repertoires in COVID-19. Using immunoSEQ multiplex PCR, the repertoire was profiled, and TCRdb retains in-frame clones only, with some absent. The table has roughly 390,000 clones, around 87% seen once. Sequencing used peripheral blood. These receptors originate from a woman aged 30 to 39 with COVID-19, enrolled during active disease.

The chain recombines TRBV5-1 with TRBJ2-1; 7 bases fit TRBD1. The junction had 9 bases not matched to a gene; V was cut back by 0 bases and J by 6 bases. Germline V gene lookup returns CDR1 SGHRS and CDR2 YFSETQ. The CDR3 sequence is 16 residues long. Here the CDR3 reads CASSLALQGPPNEQFF. CDR3 DNA: TGCGCCAGCAGCTTGGCCCTACAGGGGCCGCCCAATGAGCAGTTCTTC.

The chain is built from TRBV20-1 and TRBJ1-6, with unresolved D. The germline gives CDR1 DFQATT, CDR2 SNEGSKA (reference sequence). This CDR3 has 16 residues. V was trimmed by 3 bases and J by 5 bases, leaving 17 bases between them. In DNA form, the CDR3 reads TGCAGTGCTAGTACGACACTGCGCCCAAATAATTCACCCCTCCACTTT. Its translation: CSASTTLRPNNSPLHF.

This rearrangement joins TRBV2 to TRBJ2-3; TRBD2 matches 7 bases. The CDR3 spans 14 residues. V was clipped by 0 bases and J by 6 bases; unmatched bases: 3. CDR1 and CDR2 from the germline V gene are SNHLY and FYNNEI. In nucleotides, the CDR3 is TGTGCCAGCAGTGAAGCGCTGGGAGGGGATACGCAGTATTTT. This encodes CASSEALGGDTQYF.

The V call is TRBV9, the J call TRBJ2-7, with no clear D. The V end was cut by 0 bases, the J end by 3 bases, with 7 bases between. CDR1 is SGDLS, CDR2 YYNGEE, per germline. CDR3 length: 13 amino acids. The DNA of the CDR3 is TGTGCCAGCAGCGTAGATCCCGGCTACGAGCAGTACTTC. As protein: CASSVDPGYEQYF.

This chain uses TRBV3-1 (or the pseudogene TRBV3-2) with TRBJ2-2; 8 bases line up with TRBD1. The CDR3 is made up of 17 amino acids. Losses at the gene ends were 2 bases for V and 1 base for J; bases not matched to a gene: 6. CDR1 is LGHDT, CDR2 YNNKEL, per germline (reference sequence). CDR3 protein: CASSQTGTGRNTGELFF. CDR3 coding DNA: TGTGCCAGCAGCCAAACCGGGACAGGCAGGAACACCGGGGAGCTGTTTTTT.

The CDR3 DNA sequence: TGTGCCTGGAGTAATGAGCTTTATCAGCCCCAGCATTTT. Its protein is CAWSNELYQPQHF. The V call is TRBV30, the J call TRBJ1-5; no clear D. Trimming took off 2 bases at V and 5 bases at J, with 10 bases between the two ends. This CDR3 comprises 13 residues. The V gene's germline CDR1 is GTSNPN and CDR2 SVGIG (reference sequence). The whole variable domain, filled in from reference TRBV30 and TRBJ1-5, reads SQTIHQWPATLVQPVGSPLSLECTVEGTSNPNLYWYRQAAGRGLQLLFYSVGIGQISSEVPQNLSASRPQDRQFILSSKKLLLSDSGFYLCAWSNELYQPQHFGDGTRLSIL.

This chain uses TRBV9 with TRBJ2-2, with D perhaps TRBD1 (6 bases). V lost 2 bases and J lost 7, with 15 bases in between. Germline V gene data show CDR1 as SGDLS and CDR2 as YYNGEE. The CDR3 contains 15 residues. CDR3 DNA sequence: TGTGCCAGCAGCGTGGGGGCCAGGGCGATCGGGGAGCTGTTTTTT. Translating it yields CASSVGARAIGELFF.

The chain uses TRBV28 and TRBJ1-5; D is unresolved. Germline V gene data show CDR1 as MDHEN and CDR2 as SYDVKM. The CDR3 spans 17 residues. V was trimmed by 6 bases and J by 0 bases, leaving 18 bases between them. CDR3 coding DNA: TGTGCCAGCAGCACTTTCCAGGCCCTTTATAGCAATCAGCCCCAGCATTTT. Translated: CASSTFQALYSNQPQHF.

The chain links TRBV28 to TRBJ1-5, with D unresolved. V lost 10 bases, J lost 5 bases, and 12 bases lay in between. Germline V lookup: CDR1 MDHEN, CDR2 SYDVKM. There are 12 residues in the CDR3. CDR3 bases: TGTGCCACCCAGGTGAGGGATCAGCCCCAGCATTTT. As protein: CATQVRDQPQHF.

The table lists this clone with a count of one. The CDR3 protein is CAIQGETGELFF. The CDR3 region has the DNA TGTGCCATACAGGGCGAAACCGGGGAGCTGTTTTTT. The J gene is TRBJ2-2, the V gene TRBV10-3, with a possible D match to TRBD1 (6 bases). The V gene's germline CDR1 is ENHRY and CDR2 SYGVKD. The V and J ends lost 9 bases and 5 bases respectively, with 10 bases between them. The CDR3 is made up of 12 amino acids.

The CDR3, as DNA: TGTGCCAGCAGCTTCAGGGGGCTGGGGCACAATGAGCAGTTCTTC. Encoded protein: CASSFRGLGHNEQFF. This chain links TRBV7-2 with TRBJ2-1, with 8 bases identical to TRBD1. The CDR3 covers 15 residues. The V gene end was trimmed by 3 bases and the J gene end by 5 bases; junction bases not matched to a gene: 6. The germline CDR1 and CDR2 sequences are SGHTA and FQGNSA. The entire variable domain, with the rest obtained from reference TRBV7-2 and TRBJ2-1, is as follows: GAGVSQSPSNKVTEKGKDVELRCDPISGHTALYWYRQSLGQGLEFLIYFQGNSAPDKSGLPSDRFSAERTGGSVSTLTIQRTQQEDSAVYLCASSFRGLGHNEQFFGPGTRLTVL.

This clone was observed a single time. The chain recombines TRBV15 with TRBJ2-5; D remains ambiguous. The CDR3 runs 15 residues. Trimming left V 0 bases short and J 5 bases short, with 13 bases between. Per the germline V gene, CDR1 is LNHNV and CDR2 is YYDKDF (reference sequence). The CDR3 protein is CATSRDPGPWETQYF. CDR3 sequence (DNA): TGTGCCACCAGCAGAGATCCGGGTCCTTGGGAGACCCAGTACTTC.

The chain couples TRBV4-1 to TRBJ2-7; TRBD2 is a possible D gene (6 bases). V gave up 2 bases and J gave up 6 bases, with 17 bases separating them. The CDR3 totals 15 residues. Germline loops: CDR1 MGHRA, CDR2 YSYEKL. This CDR3 is CASSQPGGRMLEQYF. In DNA, the CDR3 is TGCGCCAGCAGCCAACCGGGTGGGAGGATGCTCGAGCAGTACTTC.

The rearrangement links TRBV6-5 to TRBJ1-2, with a tentative D call TRBD1 (5 bases). In germline, CDR1 is MNHEY, CDR2 SVGAGI. The V end lost 5 bases, the J end lost 0 bases, and 7 bases lay between the germline ends. CDR3 length: 13 residues. The CDR3 sequence: CASSTGANYGYTF. CDR3 in DNA: TGTGCCAGCAGTACAGGAGCTAACTATGGCTACACCTTC.

CDR3 sequence: CAWVNPRGSTEAFF. As DNA, the CDR3 is TGTGCCTGGGTTAATCCCAGGGGAAGCACTGAAGCTTTCTTT. This chain joins TRBV30 and TRBJ1-1; TRBD1 is a possible D gene (6 bases). Germline V gene data show CDR1 as GTSNPN and CDR2 as SVGIG (reference sequence). V gave up 5 bases and J gave up 4 bases, with 17 bases separating them. This CDR3 comprises 14 residues.

V usage is TRBV7-2 and J usage is TRBJ2-7; 9 nucleotides match TRBD2. This CDR3 has 15 amino acids. Germline V gene data show CDR1 as SGHTA and CDR2 as FQGNSA. V lost 3 bases, J lost 3 bases, and 6 bases stayed unmatched. In DNA form, the CDR3 reads TGTGCCAGCAGCTTCTCGGCTAGCGGGAACTACGAGCAGTACTTC. Translated: CASSFSASGNYEQYF.

This chain connects TRBV6-5 to TRBJ2-7; TRBD1 matches 8 bases. The V gene end was trimmed by 4 bases and the J gene end by 3 bases; junction bases not matched to a gene: 5. Germline loops: CDR1 MNHEY, CDR2 SVGAGI. The CDR3 extends over 14 amino acids. This CDR3 reads CASSFTGGNYEQYF. In DNA, the CDR3 is TGTGCCAGCAGTTTTACAGGGGGGAACTACGAGCAGTACTTC.

The V gene is TRBV14, the J gene TRBJ2-7, with 8 bases lining up with TRBD1. Germline V gene data show CDR1 as SGHDN and CDR2 as FVKESK. J gave up 2 bases and V 5 bases, and 11 bases lay outside the gene matches. CDR3 length: 16 amino acids. The CDR3 DNA follows: TGTGCCAGCAGCTTTCGGACAGGGAGCGGGCCCTACGAGCAGTACTTC. Translated: CASSFRTGSGPYEQYF.

CDR3 amino acids: CASSQGQEGGELFF. For the CDR3, the DNA is TGCGCCAGCAGCCAAGGGCAGGAAGGCGGGGAGCTGTTTTTT. The chain is built from TRBV4-1 and TRBJ2-2; the D is unclear. Germline lookup yields CDR1 MGHRA and CDR2 YSYEKL. V lost 1 base, J lost 7 bases, and 10 bases lay in between. This CDR3 is built from 14 residues.

The V and J genes are TRBV5-1 and TRBJ1-2, with TRBD1 matching over 8 bases. This CDR3 has 18 residues. CDR1 and CDR2 from the germline V gene are SGHRS and YFSETQ. The junction had 11 bases not matched to a gene; V was cut back by 1 base and J by 0 bases. This CDR3 is CASSLKFGQGSPNYGYTF. The CDR3 DNA reads as TGCGCCAGCAGCTTGAAGTTCGGACAGGGATCTCCTAACTATGGCTACACCTTC.

The chain uses TRBV3-1 (or the pseudogene TRBV3-2) and TRBJ1-1; D call uncertain. With 4 bases removed from V and 0 bases from J, the gap between germline ends came to 12 bases. Germline CDR1 is LGHDT and CDR2 is YNNKEL (reference sequence). This CDR3 is 15 amino acids long. The DNA for the CDR3 is TGTGCCAGCAGCCCTACCGCCCTAATGAACACTGAAGCTTTCTTT. Translation: CASSPTALMNTEAFF.

This clone came up once. A much more abundant neighbour one base away suggests this may be a read error. The chain employs TRBV6-5 and TRBJ1-1; D not certain. The CDR3 totals 11 residues. V lost 7 bases and J lost 1, with 4 bases in between. Germline values: CDR1 MNHEY, CDR2 SVGAGI. The DNA for the CDR3 is TGTGCCAGCACGGGGAACACTGAAGCTTTCTTT. This gives the protein CASTGNTEAFF.

The chain is built from TRBV4-1 and TRBJ1-2; D gene unclear. The germline V and J ends were trimmed by 0 bases and 1 base, with 9 bases remaining between them. Germline V gene lookup returns CDR1 MGHRA and CDR2 YSYEKL. This CDR3 region has 15 residues. The CDR3 DNA follows: TGCGCCAGCAGCCAAGATCTCGGGTTTAACTATGGCTACACCTTC. It translates to CASSQDLGFNYGYTF.

The genes are TRBV18 and TRBJ2-2, with TRBD1 matching 8 bases. Germline CDR1 reads KGHSH; CDR2 reads LQKENI. This CDR3 has 15 residues. V dropped 3 bases and J dropped 8; count of bases not matched to a gene: 8. The CDR3 DNA follows: TGTGCCAGCTCACCTCTCCGGACAGGGACTGGGGAGCTGTTTTTT. Its translation is CASSPLRTGTGELFF.

This chain uses TRBV3-1 (or the pseudogene TRBV3-2) with TRBJ2-5; TRBD2 matches at 8 bases. This CDR3 is 14 amino acids long. Germline values: CDR1 LGHDT, CDR2 YNNKEL (reference sequence). V lost 0 bases and J lost 7; bases outside the gene matches: 4. The chain's CDR3 is CASSQDNGRATQYF. The CDR3 DNA reads TGTGCCAGCAGCCAAGATAACGGGAGGGCGACCCAGTACTTC.

The rearrangement uses TRBV4-2 and TRBJ2-7; D not certain. The CDR3 runs 14 residues. V was cut by 6 bases and J by 2 bases, with 14 bases left in between. CDR1 LGHNA and CDR2 YNFKEQ come from the germline V gene. The CDR3 nucleotides are TGTGCCAGCAGGTTACACACTATGACCTACGAGCAGTACTTC. Residues: CASRLHTMTYEQYF.

Notes on this clone: A junction boundary mismatches the germline segment, possibly from a read error. This chain joins TRBV2 and TRBJ2-1; 7 bases are a match to TRBD2. Germline CDR1 SNHLY, CDR2 FYNNEI. The CDR3 has 11 residues. CDR3 amino acids: CASSIRREPFF. CDR3 sequence (DNA): TGTGCCAGCAGTATAAGGCGGGAGCCGTTCTTC.

V and J are TRBV18 and TRBJ2-7; the D gene is possibly TRBD2 (6 bases). CDR1 KGHSH and CDR2 LQKENI come from the germline V gene. The CDR3 totals 13 residues. Between the trimmed V and J ends, which lost 0 bases and 6 bases, there was a span of 9 bases. The CDR3 reads CASSPPPGVEQYF. As DNA, the CDR3 is TGTGCCAGCTCACCACCGCCGGGGGTCGAGCAGTACTTC.